This TCR beta chain was sequenced for a study of blood T cell repertoires in COVID-19. The trim removed 5 bases at V and 7 bases at J, leaving 7 bases unmatched. CDR3 length: 13 residues. Germline V lookup: CDR1 MNHEY, CDR2 SVGAGI. Data came from immunoSEQ multiplex PCR; TCRdb stores just in-frame clones and leaves some out. The profile shows 29,000 or so clones, under 95% of them singletons. The receptor's source is a man aged 50-59 years with active COVID-19. The V and J genes are TRBV6-5 and TRBJ1-2, with TRBD1 matching over 7 bases. Sequences were obtained from peripheral blood. The CDR3 loop is CASSTGVKVGYTF. The DNA of the CDR3 is TGTGCCAGCAGTACAGGGGTGAAGGTTGGCTACACCTTC.